This TCR beta chain stems from a study of T cells in Graves' hyperthyroidism and ophthalmopathy (dated by TCRdb to about 2019). In terms of the full investigation: Peripheral blood samples were taken at initial diagnosis, before any treatment was given. To identify distinguishing TCR V-J signatures, a discovery cohort of about 100 patients was used, comprising under 45 with Graves' ophthalmopathy and some 57 with stable Graves' hyperthyroidism. Prospective prediction of ophthalmopathy was tested in an independent validation cohort consisting of about 19 hyperthyroidism patients and approximately 16 patients who later progressed to ophthalmopathy. The 100 or so discovery patients were randomly split 7:3 into training and test sets. In about six Graves' hyperthyroidism patients, the study also compared T-cell repertoires from thyroid tissue with T-cell repertoires from blood. Following sampling, methimazole starting at 30 mg daily was given to hyperthyroidism patients, and high-dose intravenous methylprednisolone was given to ophthalmopathy patients. The paper reports TCR Vbeta CDR3 sequencing of roughly 140 peripheral blood samples: some 41 ophthalmopathy, 75 to 80 hyperthyroidism and around 17 progressor patients. The study at large found these results: Blood samples also contained most of the expanded thyroid clonotypes (frequency above 0.001), which suggests that blood repertoires may reflect thyroid immune responses. A 13 V-J signature model separated ophthalmopathy from stable hyperthyroidism, with nearly 90% sensitivity and roughly 82% specificity in cross-validation and 80%/75% in testing. In validation, progression to ophthalmopathy was predicted by the model with around 70% sensitivity and 72% to 85% specificity, a median of approximately 6.5 months before onset. Sample size was not statistically predetermined, and investigators were not blinded to group allocation.

A patient counted as having stable Graves' hyperthyroidism if no progression to ophthalmopathy occurred over 18 months of follow-up. Hyperthyroidism patients were newly diagnosed, with disease duration under 2 months, and aged 18 to 65 years. Patients with uncontrolled infections, other autoimmune diseases, pregnancy or lactation were excluded. Diagnoses were established on the basis of clinical symptoms, serum thyroxine and TRAb, thyroid ultrasound, and orbital computed tomography. Ficoll-Paque density gradient centrifugation was used to isolate PBMCs from about 9 ml of fresh peripheral blood. Total RNA was extracted with Trizol reagent, and quality was checked on an Agilent 2100 Bioanalyzer. The CDR1 and CDR2 encoded by the germline V gene are SGHTA and FQGNSA. Trimming removed 4 bases from V and 0 bases from J, leaving 15 bases between the germline ends. Spanning cysteine to phenylalanine, the CDR3 consists of 16 amino acids. CDR3 DNA only is kept here, 48 bases in frame from base 1.

This clonotype showed up just a few times. No cognate antigen has been identified for it. Within one base of it there is no much larger clone, and no base qualities were kept. The TCR beta CDR3 regions were amplified from the RNA transcripts. A first-round RT-PCR of the TCR CDR3 used the HTBI primer set with the Qiagen OneStep RT-PCR kit. Libraries were constructed in a second round of multiplex PCR, after which size selection and purification were carried out. Libraries were sequenced paired-end with 100 bp reads on an Illumina HiSeq2000. As for the original processing: SOAPnuke was used to process the raw data, with reads discarded if the reads contained adapters or uncalled bases, had a mean Phred below 15, or lacked an exact constant-primer or identifier match. COPE v1.2.5 was used to merge the high-quality paired reads, and each unique nucleotide sequence was defined as a clonotype. MiTCR v1.1 was used to align the clonotypes against IMGT TRBV, TRBD and TRBJ reference segments. Analysis was restricted to V-J combinations with a frequency above 0.0001, which covered roughly 99% of repertoires. A TCS score was defined as the ratio between F50 (clonal expansion) and ExV (chaos), using BLOSUM62-based TCRdist between CDR3 peptides within each V-J. Welch's t-statistics and random forest reduced 500 to 550 V-J features to 10 to 15, which were used in a naive Bayes classifier (R e1071). TCRdb reran the public reads through fastp at Q25 and MiXCR, keeping productive beta chains. One record per CDR3 amino acid sequence lists the most common genes and DNA. TCRdb assigned the V and J calls; the authors' analysis was not used. Here the sample has hundreds of thousands of distinct CDR3 sequences; approximately 14% occur a single time. Clones ranked in the top ten supply roughly 15% of the sample.

What was sequenced was blood. The V and J segments used are TRBV7-2 and TRBJ1-2, and TRBD1 may be the D gene, going by 6 matching bases. The receptor was derived from a woman younger than 30 with Graves' hyperthyroidism. Here is the DNA: TGTGCCAGCAGCTACGCCCTTGGGGGCACTAACTATGGCTACACCTTC. Translated, it gives CASSYALGGTNYGYTF.